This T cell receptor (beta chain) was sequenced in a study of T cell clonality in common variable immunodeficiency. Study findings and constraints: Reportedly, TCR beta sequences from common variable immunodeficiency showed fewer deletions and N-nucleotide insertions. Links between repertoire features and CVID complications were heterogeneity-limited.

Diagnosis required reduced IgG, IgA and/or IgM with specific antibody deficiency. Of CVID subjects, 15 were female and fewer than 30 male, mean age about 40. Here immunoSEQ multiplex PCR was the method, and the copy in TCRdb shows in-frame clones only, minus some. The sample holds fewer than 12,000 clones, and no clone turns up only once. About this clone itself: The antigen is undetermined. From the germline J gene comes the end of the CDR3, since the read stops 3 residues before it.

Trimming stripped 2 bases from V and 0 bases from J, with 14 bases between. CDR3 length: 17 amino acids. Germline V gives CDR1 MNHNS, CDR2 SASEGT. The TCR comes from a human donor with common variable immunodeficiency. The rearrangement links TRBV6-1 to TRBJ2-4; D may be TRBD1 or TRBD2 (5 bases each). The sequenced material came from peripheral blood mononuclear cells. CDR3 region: CASSERLEGLAKNIQYF. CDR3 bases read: TGTGCCAGCAGTGAAAGGTTAGAGGGGCTAGCCAAAAACATT.